The 14 T cell receptor beta chains given below trace back to one sample, sequenced in a study of PD-L1 blockade in urothelial cancer. The assay was immunoSEQ multiplex PCR, and TCRdb's table has in-frame clones only and misses some. The table lists 15,000 to 20,000 clones, about 85% of them singletons. The sample here was PBMCs, taken around atezolizumab (anti-PD-L1) treatment. These receptors all come from a man aged 45-60 years with urothelial cancer.

J is TRBJ2-2 and V is TRBV28; D gene unclear. Germline V CDR1 and CDR2: MDHEN, SYDVKM. There are 13 residues in the CDR3. The V end lost 3 bases, the J end lost 6 bases, and 8 bases lay between the germline ends. The CDR3 coding sequence is TGTGCCAGCAGTTTGAGCTTGGCCGGGGAGCTGTTTTTT. Translating it yields CASSLSLAGELFF.

This clone has a single count. V usage is TRBV6-5 and J usage is TRBJ2-7; 7 bases align to TRBD1. The ends lost 6 bases at V and 3 bases at J; junction bases unmatched: 11. Per the germline V gene, CDR1 is MNHEY and CDR2 is SVGAGI. The CDR3 is 15 amino acids. In nucleotides, the CDR3 is TGTGCCAGCAGACACGGACAGGAGGCCGTCTACGAGCAGTACTTC. Encoded protein: CASRHGQEAVYEQYF.

This chain connects TRBV4-3 to TRBJ1-4; unclear D gene. This CDR3 has 16 amino acids. Trimming removed 0 bases at V and 2 bases at J, with 10 bases between. From germline, CDR1 is LGHNA and CDR2 YSLEER. The CDR3 region is CASSQDWRTTNEKLFF. CDR3 in DNA: TGCGCCAGCAGCCAAGATTGGAGAACGACTAATGAAAAACTGTTTTTT.

This chain uses TRBV30 with TRBJ1-1, with 9 bases lining up with TRBD1. The length of the CDR3 is 13 residues. Germline assignment: CDR1 GTSNPN and CDR2 SVGIG (reference sequence). Germline trimming cut 0 bases from V and 6 bases from J; bases unmatched to any gene: 2. Written as DNA, the CDR3 is TGTGCCTGGAGTGTACAGGGGGCGGCTGAAGCTTTCTTT. The encoded protein is CAWSVQGAAEAFF.

The chain carries TRBV10-1 and TRBJ1-1, with D tentatively TRBD1 (6 bases). Germline CDR1 reads WNHNN; CDR2 reads SYGVQD (reference sequence). The V end lost 3 bases, the J end lost 8 bases, and 19 bases lay between the germline ends. This CDR3 has 15 amino acids. CDR3 region: CASSEGWSGVEEAFF. The DNA for the CDR3 is TGCGCCAGCAGTGAAGGTTGGTCAGGGGTAGAGGAAGCTTTCTTT.

The rearrangement joins TRBV15 to TRBJ1-6; a weak D match, TRBD1 (6 bases). This CDR3 has 14 amino acids. Trimming pared 4 bases from V and 7 bases from J, leaving 11 bases between. Per germline, CDR1 LNHNV and CDR2 YYDKDF (reference sequence). In nucleotides, the CDR3 is TGTGCCACCAGCATTAACAGGGAAAATTCACCCCTCCACTTT. This translates into CATSINRENSPLHF.

This chain links TRBV13 with TRBJ2-5; 14 bases line up with TRBD2. This CDR3 is 16 amino acids long. Trimming took 4 bases from V and 2 from J; bases not matched to a gene: 3. Germline loops: CDR1 PRHDT, CDR2 FYEKMQ (reference sequence). CDR3 in DNA: TGTGCCAGCAGCTGGGGACTAGCGGGGGAACAAGAGACCCAGTACTTC. Amino acids: CASSWGLAGEQETQYF. The variable domain in full, with the rest retrieved from reference TRBV13 and TRBJ2-5, is AAGVIQSPRHLIKEKRETATLKCYPIPRHDTVYWYQQGPGQDPQFLISFYEKMQSDKGSIPDRFSAQQFSDYHSELNMSSLELGDSALYFCASSWGLAGEQETQYFGPGTRLLVL.

A few counts support this clone. The rearrangement links TRBV10-3 to TRBJ1-2; 9 bases match TRBD1. Trimming took 6 bases from V and 7 from J; bases not matched to a gene: 9. From germline, CDR1 is ENHRY and CDR2 SYGVKD. The CDR3 runs to 14 residues. The CDR3 DNA sequence: TGTGCCATCAGCCGCATTACAGGGGGCAGTGGCTACACCTTC. This translates into CAISRITGGSGYTF.

The chain is built from TRBV7-9 and TRBJ2-1, with TRBD2 as a possible D gene (6 bases). The germline gives CDR1 SEHNR, CDR2 FQNEAQ (reference sequence). Trimming took 3 bases from V and 6 from J, leaving 15 bases between them. This CDR3 contains 15 residues. CDR3 sequence: CASSFVGGRRNEQFF. DNA for the CDR3: TGTGCCAGCAGCTTTGTTGGTGGGAGGCGCAATGAGCAGTTCTTC. Looking up the rest from reference TRBV7-9 and TRBJ2-1 gives the full variable domain: DTGVSQNPRHKITKRGQNVTFRCDPISEHNRLYWYRQTLGQGPEFLTYFQNEAQLEKSRLLSDRFSAERPKGSFSTLEIQRTEQGDSAMYLCASSFVGGRRNEQFFGPGTRLTVL.

V is TRBV10-2 and J is TRBJ2-1, with 7 positions matching TRBD2. CDR1 is WSHSY and CDR2 is SAAADI in the germline V gene. The ends lost 7 bases at V and 8 bases at J; junction bases unmatched: 11. The CDR3 has 14 residues. The CDR3 sequence: CASTTITSAHEQFF. The CDR3, as DNA: TGCGCCAGCACCACAATCACTAGCGCACATGAGCAGTTCTTC.

In its sample, this clone ranks as large. The chain joins TRBV5-1 to TRBJ2-7, with TRBD2 matching 8 bases. CDR3 size: 14 residues. With V trimmed by 7 bases and J by 3 bases, 9 bases remained unmatched. Germline V lookup: CDR1 SGHRS, CDR2 YFSETQ. CDR3: CASSTSGSSYEQYF. In DNA, the CDR3 is TGCGCCAGCTCAACCAGCGGGAGTAGCTACGAGCAGTACTTC.

In DNA form, the CDR3 reads TGTGCCAGCAGCGAGATGGGACAGGGTTCCTATGGCTACACCTTC. Its translation is CASSEMGQGSYGYTF. The chain recombines TRBV7-8 with TRBJ1-2; 9 bases fit TRBD1. The CDR3 has 15 amino acids. Germline trimming cut 5 bases from V and 4 bases from J; bases unmatched to any gene: 8. Germline loops: CDR1 SGHVS, CDR2 FQNEAQ.

The genes are TRBV10-1 and TRBJ2-1; possible D gene TRBD1, 5 bases. Trimming stripped 3 bases from V and 6 bases from J, with 15 bases between. Per germline, CDR1 WNHNN and CDR2 SYGVQD (reference sequence). The CDR3 is made up of 15 amino acids. As DNA, the CDR3 is TGCGCCAGCAGTGATACCCGGACAACGAGCAATGAGCAGTTCTTC. Translating gives CASSDTRTTSNEQFF.

This chain's CDR3 is CASSSSLGPYEQYF. DNA of the CDR3: TGTGCCAGCAGTTCGAGCCTGGGGCCTTACGAGCAGTACTTC. The J gene is TRBJ2-7, the V gene TRBV6-1; tentative D call: TRBD1 (5 bases). The germline CDR1 and CDR2 sequences are MNHNS and SASEGT. CDR3 length equals 14 residues. V was trimmed by 5 bases and J by 4 bases, leaving 15 bases between them.